This T cell receptor beta chain was sequenced in a study of blood T cells in healthy people across ages. Study information: Template switching captured about one barcoded beta molecule per two T cells. Overall study findings and caveats: Because sorting was not performed, PBMCs prevented conclusive naive versus antigen-experienced comparison.

Germline V gives CDR1 DFQATT, CDR2 SNEGSKA (reference sequence). There are 15 residues in the CDR3. Notes on this clonotype: Its target is not known.

The donors, healthy Caucasians from Russia, were aged 6 to 90. Isolation per sample recovered at least 6 million PBMCs. For the second PCR, which ran for roughly 6 to 11 cycles, a sample-barcoded 5' primer and a J-beta primer mix were used. MiXCR, applied by TCRdb to the 5' RACE reads, yields one record per CDR3 protein. Of about 1,800,000 distinct CDR3 sequences in the sample, about 28% were seen once. Sequenced input: blood. The clonotype comes from a woman in her 30s in good health. The rearrangement links TRBV20-1 to TRBJ2-7, with 12 bases aligning to TRBD2. The CDR3 DNA reads TGCAGCGCTTCCGGGACTAGCGGGCCTTACAATGAGCAGTACTTC. Translation: CSASGTSGPYNEQYF.